This note documents a single TCR beta chain sequence. The ends lost 7 bases at V and 8 bases at J; junction bases unmatched: 7. Germline V gene sequence: CDR1 MDHEN, CDR2 SYDVKM. The length of the CDR3 is 13 residues. Original analysis: Reference gene primer amplification gave estimated nucleated cell counts. Some clones are missing from TCRdb's copy, which holds only in-frame ones; the method was immunoSEQ multiplex PCR. Clone size and the V and J calls come from that table; the DNA yielded D and trimming. The profile covers some 83,000 clones, with 85% to 90% appearing a single time and 8% taken by the ten largest. These data originate in a study of blood T cell repertoires in COVID-19. Study details: Acute-phase and convalescent COVID-19 samples originated in the United States, Italy and Spain. Nucleic acid was either cDNA or gDNA, and it came from T cells, B-cell-depleted T cells, or PBMCs.

The chain combines TRBV28 with TRBJ1-4; 7 bases map to TRBD1. Sequenced input: peripheral blood. The clonotype originates from a man aged 80 or over with active or convalescent COVID-19. The CDR3 region is CASIRGVGEKLFF. For the CDR3, the DNA is TGTGCCAGCATCAGGGGGGTAGGCGAAAAACTGTTTTTT.